Shown below are 29 T cell receptor beta chains from a single sample sequenced in a study of cytomegalovirus exposure and HLA in healthy donors. PCR involved 60 Vbeta and 13 Jbeta primers. The method was immunoSEQ multiplex PCR; TCRdb's version includes in-frame clones alone and lacks a portion of them. The sample shows roughly 96,000 clones, 65% to 80% of them seen only once. Sequenced: PBMCs. The receptors come from a woman in her 70s in good health and CMV-seropositive.

This clone showed up just a few times. The chain uses TRBV11-1 and TRBJ2-3; TRBD1 aligns across 9 bases. V gave up 1 base and J gave up 8 bases; unmatched junction bases: 1. Germline lookup yields CDR1 SGHAT and CDR2 FQDESV (reference sequence). This CDR3 has 13 residues. In nucleotides, the CDR3 is TGTGCCAGCAGCTTAGTGGACAGGGGTACGCAGTATTTT. Translating it yields CASSLVDRGTQYF.

The chain has TRBV10-3 and TRBJ1-1; TRBD1 is a possible D gene (6 bases). V gave up 6 bases and J gave up 5 bases, with 13 bases separating them. The germline V gene encodes CDR1 ENHRY and CDR2 SYGVKD. CDR3 length equals 13 residues. The CDR3 DNA follows: TGTGCCATCAGGAGGACAGAGGGTACTGAAGCTTTCTTT. This sequence encodes CAIRRTEGTEAFF.

This clone was counted only a few times. V usage is TRBV4-1 and J usage is TRBJ2-3; TRBD2 matches at 10 bases. The CDR3 loop spans 18 amino acids. Trimming took 3 bases from V and 3 from J; bases not matched to a gene: 12. The germline V gene has CDR1 MGHRA and CDR2 YSYEKL. The CDR3 is CASSQRGLAGAPTDTQYF. Here the CDR3 DNA reads TGCGCCAGCAGCCAGAGGGGGCTAGCGGGAGCCCCAACAGATACGCAGTATTTT.

The chain employs TRBV5-1 and TRBJ2-5; 10 bases fit TRBD1. This CDR3 has 14 amino acids. Germline V gene sequence: CDR1 SGHRS, CDR2 YFSETQ. Germline trimming cut 9 bases from V and 5 bases from J; bases unmatched to any gene: 10. The CDR3 DNA sequence: TGCGCCACGCGACCGGGACAGGGGAAGGAGACCCAGTACTTC. Translating it yields CATRPGQGKETQYF. Full variable domain (remainder filled in from reference TRBV5-1 and TRBJ2-5): KAGVTQTPRYLIKTRGQQVTLSCSPISGHRSVSWYQQTPGQGLQFLFEYFSETQRNKGNFPGRFSGRQFSNSRSEMNVSTLELGDSALYLCATRPGQGKETQYFGPGTRLLVL.

This clone was seen a few times. The chain couples TRBV7-8 to TRBJ1-6; the match to TRBD1 covers 7 bases. J was trimmed by 10 bases and V by 6 bases; bases with no gene match: 6. CDR1 and CDR2 (germline): SGHVS, FQNEAQ. The CDR3 is made up of 13 amino acids. CDR3 amino acids: CASSSQGKSPLHF. CDR3 nucleotides: TGTGCCAGCAGTTCACAGGGGAAGTCACCCCTCCACTTT.

The chain couples TRBV6-4 to TRBJ2-7, with a possible D match to TRBD1 (5 bases). Trimming left V 6 bases short and J 4 bases short, with 10 bases between. This CDR3 spans 12 amino acids. CDR1 and CDR2 from the germline V gene are MRHNA and SNTAGT. CDR3 in amino acids: CASSSDSYEQYF. DNA of the CDR3: TGTGCCAGCAGCTCCGACAGTTACGAGCAGTACTTC.

The chain employs TRBV5-1 and TRBJ2-3; 9 bases match TRBD2. The CDR3 runs 19 residues. V trimming: 3 bases; J trimming: 0 bases; junction bases outside the gene matches: 14. Germline CDR1 and CDR2: SGHRS and YFSETQ. Here the CDR3 reads CASSWGVMVLAGSTDTQYF. Written as DNA, the CDR3 is TGCGCCAGCAGCTGGGGGGTAATGGTACTAGCGGGCAGCACAGATACGCAGTATTTT.

Concerning this clone itself: An end of the junction does not agree with germline; a read error may underlie this. The V and J genes are TRBV5-1 and TRBJ1-5, with D hard to call. Germline V gene data show CDR1 as SGHRS and CDR2 as YFSETQ. This CDR3 is built from 11 residues. The CDR3 sequence is CASNLPQPQHF. The CDR3 DNA follows: TGCGCCAGCAACTTGCCGCAGCCCCAGCATTTT.

This clone was recorded once. This chain uses TRBV9 with TRBJ2-2; D uncertain. This CDR3 spans 14 amino acids. V was trimmed by 4 bases and J by 4 bases, leaving 11 bases between them. Germline lookup yields CDR1 SGDLS and CDR2 YYNGEE. The CDR3 sequence: CASSPTVVTGELFF. CDR3 in DNA: TGTGCCAGCAGCCCCACGGTTGTCACCGGGGAGCTGTTTTTT.

This clone has a handful of counts. Sequence at one end of the junction differs from germline and may be a read error. The CDR3 loop is CAGSSGTGANQPQHF. In DNA, the CDR3 is TGCGCCGGCAGCTCCGGGACAGGGGCCAATCAGCCCCAGCATTTT. V is TRBV5-1 and J is TRBJ1-5, with 10 bases that match TRBD1. Germline V gene lookup returns CDR1 SGHRS and CDR2 YFSETQ. The CDR3 totals 15 residues.

The chain carries TRBV6-4 and TRBJ1-1; 10 nucleotides match TRBD1. Looked up from germline, CDR1 is MRHNA and CDR2 is SNTAGT. The CDR3 totals 18 residues. V gave up 2 bases and J gave up 5 bases; unmatched junction bases: 14. The CDR3, as DNA: TGTGCCAGCAGTGACCCGCCCTTCGACAGGGGGCGCAGGACTGAAGCTTTCTTT. It is translated as CASSDPPFDRGRRTEAFF.

The gene calls are TRBV4-3 and TRBJ1-3; D gene uncertain. Germline CDR1 and CDR2: LGHNA and YSLEER. CDR3 length equals 16 residues. Trimming removed 5 bases from V and 4 bases from J, with 18 bases in between. DNA of the CDR3: TGCGCCAGCAGCAGAGCGACCCACGCAACGGGAAACACCATATATTTT. Protein product: CASSRATHATGNTIYF.

This sequence joins TRBV13 and TRBJ1-1; D call uncertain. CDR1 and CDR2 from the germline V gene are PRHDT and FYEKMQ (reference sequence). V lost 5 bases to trimming and J lost 10 bases, with 20 bases between them. The CDR3 runs 14 residues. The CDR3 coding sequence is TGTGCCAGCAGCGTAGACGGCAGACCTCAGGCAGCTTTCTTT. It yields the protein CASSVDGRPQAAFF.

The J gene is TRBJ2-1, the V gene TRBV7-8; 11 bases align to TRBD2. The germline gives CDR1 SGHVS, CDR2 FQNEAQ. V lost 2 bases, J lost 6 bases, and 15 bases stayed unmatched. The CDR3 covers 19 residues. CDR3 DNA: TGTGCCAGCAGCTTAATCGGCAGGGGTAAGACTAGCGGGGCCAATGAGCAGTTCTTC. Translating it yields CASSLIGRGKTSGANEQFF. Supplemented by reference TRBV7-8 and TRBJ2-1, the full variable domain reads GAGVSQSPRYKVAKRGQDVALRCDPISGHVSLFWYQQALGQGPEFLTYFQNEAQLDKSGLPSDRFFAERPEGSVSTLKIQRTQQEDSAVYLCASSLIGRGKTSGANEQFFGPGTRLTVL.

The rearrangement links TRBV6-5 to TRBJ1-6; possible D gene TRBD1, 5 bases. The V end was cut by 5 bases, the J end by 6 bases, with 14 bases between. CDR3 length equals 15 residues. The V gene's germline CDR1 is MNHEY and CDR2 SVGAGI. The CDR3 region is CASSPTRDANSPLHF. CDR3 DNA: TGTGCCAGCAGTCCTACGCGGGACGCTAATTCACCCCTCCACTTT.

The CDR3 DNA reads TGTGCCAGCAGCCAAAAAAGGGAGAACTACAATGAGCAGTTCTTC. Its translation: CASSQKRENYNEQFF. V is TRBV14 and J is TRBJ2-1; tentatively, D is TRBD2 (5 bases). This CDR3 comprises 15 residues. V lost 2 bases and J 3 bases, leaving 11 bases between the germline ends. Looked up from germline, CDR1 is SGHDN and CDR2 is FVKESK. The full variable domain, with the rest looked up from reference TRBV14 and TRBJ2-1, is EAGVTQFPSHSVIEKGQTVTLRCDPISGHDNLYWYRRVMGKEIKFLLHFVKESKQDESGMPNNRFLAERTGGTYSTLKVQPAELEDSGVYFCASSQKRENYNEQFFGPGTRLTVL.

The V gene is TRBV14, the J gene TRBJ2-7; 9 nucleotides line up with TRBD2. The V segment lost 4 bases and the J segment 4 bases; nucleotides outside the gene matches: 5. The germline V gene encodes CDR1 SGHDN and CDR2 FVKESK. The CDR3 spans 14 residues. The CDR3 reads CASSRGGDLYEQYF. The CDR3 DNA reads TGTGCCAGCAGCCGCGGGGGGGACTTATACGAGCAGTACTTC.

This clone is a singleton in its sample. The chain combines TRBV6-8 with TRBJ1-5; perhaps TRBD1 as D (5 bases). Trimming removed 6 bases at V and 4 bases at J, with 19 bases between. The CDR3 contains 16 residues. CDR1 is MNHGY, CDR2 SAAAGT, per germline. Here the CDR3 reads CASRGWVDTLNQPQHF. The CDR3 DNA reads TGTGCCAGCAGAGGGTGGGTGGACACCCTTAATCAGCCCCAGCATTTT.

The chain uses TRBV19 and TRBJ2-6; D perhaps matches TRBD1 (6 bases). V lost 5 bases and J 2 bases, leaving 7 bases between the germline ends. Germline V gene data show CDR1 as LNHDA and CDR2 as SQIVND (reference sequence). The CDR3 is 14 residues long. CDR3 in amino acids: CASSAGAGANVLTF. DNA of the CDR3: TGTGCCAGTAGTGCAGGGGCTGGGGCCAACGTCCTGACTTTC.

The chain employs TRBV7-2 and TRBJ2-3; TRBD2 matches at 12 bases. The CDR3 length is 17 residues. After removal of 0 bases from V and 1 base from J, the junction contained 2 bases not matched to a gene. Germline lookup yields CDR1 SGHTA and CDR2 FQGNSA. In DNA form, the CDR3 reads TGTGCCAGCAGCTTAGCCGCTAGCGGGGGGGGCACAGATACGCAGTATTTT. This encodes CASSLAASGGGTDTQYF.

The chain joins TRBV12-2 to TRBJ1-1. TRBV12-2 is termed a pseudogene. This CDR3 has 15 amino acids. In nucleotides, the CDR3 is TGTGCAAGTCGTCCCCCCGGAGGGGAAGACACTGAAGCTTTCTTT. The encoded protein is CASRPPGGEDTEAFF.

This sequence joins TRBV2 and TRBJ2-5; D remains ambiguous. The CDR3 spans 13 residues. Germline CDR1 and CDR2: SNHLY and FYNNEI. V was trimmed by 2 bases and J by 3 bases, leaving 7 bases between them. The CDR3 nucleotides read TGTGCCAGCAGTGAATCAGTGAAAGAGACCCAGTACTTC. Translation: CASSESVKETQYF.

The chain is built from TRBV28 and TRBJ2-7; 9 bases align to TRBD1. Trimming cost V 5 bases and J 4 bases; bases outside gene matches: 9. Germline V CDR1 and CDR2: MDHEN, SYDVKM. This CDR3 region has 15 residues. CDR3 sequence: CASSTQGASGYEQYF. The CDR3, as DNA: TGTGCCAGCAGTACACAGGGGGCAAGCGGGTACGAGCAGTACTTC. Based on the CDR3 plus reference TRBV28 and TRBJ2-7, the full variable domain is DVKVTQSSRYLVKRTGEKVFLECVQDMDHENMFWYRQDPGLGLRLIYFSYDVKMKEKGDIPEGYSVSREKKERFSLILESASTNQTSMYLCASSTQGASGYEQYFGPGTRLTVT.

The chain uses TRBV5-1 and TRBJ2-1; 14 nucleotides match TRBD2. Per germline, CDR1 SGHRS and CDR2 YFSETQ. The V gene end was trimmed by 0 bases and the J gene end by 0 bases; junction bases not matched to a gene: 8. The CDR3 totals 20 residues. CDR3 nucleotides: TGCGCCAGCAGCTTGGCGACTAGCGGGAGGGCCGTTAGCTCCTACAATGAGCAGTTCTTC. It yields the protein CASSLATSGRAVSSYNEQFF.

The CDR3 bases are TGTGCCAGCGCAGGGGGCAAAGAGACCCAGTACTTC. Its protein product is CASAGGKETQYF. This chain joins TRBV28 and TRBJ2-5; 8 nucleotides match TRBD1. V trimming: 8 bases; J trimming: 3 bases; junction bases outside the gene matches: 2. This CDR3 has 12 amino acids. From germline, CDR1 is MDHEN and CDR2 SYDVKM.

The chain carries TRBV7-3 and TRBJ1-5; TRBD1 matches at 7 bases. Germline trimming cut 6 bases from V and 5 bases from J; bases unmatched to any gene: 4. CDR3 size: 13 residues. Per the germline V gene, CDR1 is SGHTA and CDR2 is FQGTGA. The CDR3 is CASSTGEDQPQHF. The CDR3 DNA reads TGTGCCAGCAGTACAGGGGAGGATCAGCCCCAGCATTTT. The full variable domain, rest sourced from reference TRBV7-3 and TRBJ1-5, is GAGVSQTPSNKVTEKGKYVELRCDPISGHTALYWYRQSLGQGPEFLIYFQGTGAADDSGLPNDRFFAVRPEGSVSTLKIQRTERGDSAVYLCASSTGEDQPQHFGDGTRLSIL.

This clone was recorded once. V gene TRBV7-2 combines with J gene TRBJ2-7; TRBD2 is a possible D gene (7 bases). Trimming removed 2 bases at V and 0 bases at J, with 11 bases between. The CDR3 has 15 amino acids. Per germline, CDR1 SGHTA and CDR2 FQGNSA. The CDR3 sequence is CASSLRGGDSYEQYF. CDR3 nucleotide sequence: TGTGCCAGCAGCTTAAGGGGGGGCGACTCCTACGAGCAGTACTTC.

V usage is TRBV7-3 and J usage is TRBJ2-1; D unresolved. The V end lost 5 bases, the J end lost 9 bases, and 14 bases lay between the germline ends. Germline CDR1 reads SGHTA; CDR2 reads FQGTGA. This CDR3 spans 13 amino acids. The CDR3 coding sequence is TGTGCCAGCAGCCCGACAACCCCGGCTGAGCAGTTCTTC. This codes for CASSPTTPAEQFF.

J is TRBJ2-7 and V is TRBV10-1, with D possibly TRBD2 on 5 matching bases. The V end lost 7 bases, the J end lost 6 bases, and 16 bases lay between the germline ends. Looked up from germline, CDR1 is WNHNN and CDR2 is SYGVQD (reference sequence). The CDR3 sequence is 13 residues long. The CDR3 is CASNDYVEGEQYF. In DNA form, the CDR3 reads TGCGCCAGCAACGACTACGTGGAAGGCGAGCAGTACTTC.